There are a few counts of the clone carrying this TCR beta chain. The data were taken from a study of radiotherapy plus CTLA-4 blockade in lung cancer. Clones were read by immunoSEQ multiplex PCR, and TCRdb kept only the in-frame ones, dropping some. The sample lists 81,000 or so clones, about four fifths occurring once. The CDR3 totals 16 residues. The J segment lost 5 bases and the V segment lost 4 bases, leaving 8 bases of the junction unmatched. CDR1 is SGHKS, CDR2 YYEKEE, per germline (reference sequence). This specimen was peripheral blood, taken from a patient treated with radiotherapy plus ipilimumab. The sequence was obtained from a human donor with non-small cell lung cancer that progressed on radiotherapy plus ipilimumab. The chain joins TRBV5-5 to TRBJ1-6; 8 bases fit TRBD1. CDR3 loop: CASSPGQGLHNSPLHF. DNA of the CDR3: TGTGCCAGCAGCCCTGGACAGGGACTCCATAATTCACCCCTCCACTTT.